The present entry profiles one T cell receptor beta chain with its context. The antigen is unknown. These data come from a study of CD8 T cells in ankylosing spondylitis. Study results and caveats: Within matched ankylosing spondylitis synovial fluid, disease-linked clones were reportedly significantly enriched. Relatively rare in peripheral blood, disease-linked clones were also CD8+.

The CDR3 length is 14 residues. Trimming took 1 base from V and 0 from J, leaving 7 bases between them. A quantitative 5'-RACE method, one with molecular barcodes, was used to make TCR beta libraries. MiXCR was run by TCRdb on the 5' RACE reads, yielding one entry per CDR3 protein. The profile shows 35,000 or so distinct CDR3 sequences, 16% of them singletons. This rearrangement joins TRBV12-3 or TRBV12-4 to TRBJ2-7, with D possibly TRBD2 on 6 matching bases. The clonotype originates from a male donor with ankylosing spondylitis or in good health (not recorded which). The sequenced sample consisted of blood. CDR3 sequence reads: CASSLGGTSYEQYF. As DNA, the CDR3 is TGTGCCAGCAGTTTAGGCGGGACCTCCTACGAGCAGTACTTC.